A single sample is the source of the 7 T cell receptor beta chains below, sequenced in a study of patients and donors after allogeneic stem cell transplantation. TCRdb re-called the RT-PCR reads through MiXCR, storing one row per CDR3 protein. Of roughly 940,000 distinct CDR3 sequences listed, about a sixth are singletons. The sample comprised blood, either unsorted or a sorted T cell fraction (not recorded which). These receptor sequences come from a human donor who was either an allogeneic HSCT recipient or a stem cell or donor lymphocyte infusion donor (not recorded which). It is not recorded whose cells these are; they may come from a transplant donor.

The CDR3 is CASSKVRVRGTEAFF. The CDR3 bases are TGTGCCAGCAGCAAAGTTAGGGTCAGGGGCACTGAAGCTTTCTTT. This chain uses TRBV4-2 with TRBJ1-1, with D perhaps TRBD1 (6 bases). The CDR3 has 15 residues. The germline V gene encodes CDR1 LGHNA and CDR2 YNFKEQ. Trimming cost V 5 bases and J 4 bases, with 17 bases left between them.

Only a few counts were recorded for this clonotype. CDR3 in amino acids: CSAGAGGLLEWQFF. The DNA for the CDR3 is TGCAGTGCTGGAGCGGGGGGCCTCCTCGAATGGCAGTTCTTC. The chain is built from TRBV20-1 and TRBJ2-1; TRBD2 matches at 9 bases. In germline, CDR1 is DFQATT, CDR2 SNEGSKA (reference sequence). Trimming cost V 5 bases and J 12 bases; bases outside gene matches: 14. The CDR3 is 14 amino acids.

This clonotype has only a few counts. CDR3 DNA: TGTGCCACCAGTGAGGCAGGGGGCTCCTACGAGCAGTACTTC. It translates to CATSEAGGSYEQYF. The chain carries TRBV24-1 and TRBJ2-7, with 7 bases fitting TRBD1. The germline gives CDR1 KGHDR, CDR2 SFDVKD. The CDR3 loop spans 14 amino acids. The V gene end was trimmed by 4 bases and the J gene end by 0 bases; junction bases not matched to a gene: 2.

This clonotype was detected a few times. This chain uses TRBV4-1 with TRBJ1-2; 8 nucleotides agree with TRBD1. Germline CDR1 MGHRA, CDR2 YSYEKL. The ends lost 4 bases at V and 3 bases at J; junction bases unmatched: 13. CDR3 length: 17 amino acids. The CDR3 sequence: CASSPNPRQGLYYGYTF. CDR3 sequence (DNA): TGCGCCAGCAGCCCCAACCCGAGACAGGGGCTCTACTATGGCTACACCTTC.

The V and J genes are TRBV20-1 and TRBJ2-7, with D perhaps TRBD1 (6 bases). Germline V CDR1 and CDR2: DFQATT, SNEGSKA (reference sequence). The CDR3 extends over 13 amino acids. V was pared by 5 bases and J by 0 bases, with 11 bases between. The CDR3 loop reads CSAFPGVSYEQYF. The CDR3 DNA follows: TGCAGTGCTTTTCCAGGGGTCTCCTACGAGCAGTACTTC.

The genes are TRBV11-2 and TRBJ2-1, with 8 bases fitting TRBD2. The CDR3 consists of 15 residues. The J segment lost 4 bases and the V segment lost 5 bases, leaving 7 bases of the junction unmatched. The V gene's germline CDR1 is SGHAT and CDR2 FQNNGV. The CDR3 coding sequence is TGTGCCAGCAGCATCCTGGGACTAGATTACAATGAGCAGTTCTTC. Translated, it gives CASSILGLDYNEQFF.

This chain joins TRBV9 and TRBJ2-3, with D tentatively TRBD1 (6 bases). Trimming left V 0 bases short and J 2 bases short, with 10 bases between. The germline gives CDR1 SGDLS, CDR2 YYNGEE. The CDR3 runs to 15 residues. CDR3 nucleotides: TGTGCCAGCAGCGTAGTAGGGGGAGCCACAGATACGCAGTATTTT. Encoded protein: CASSVVGGATDTQYF.